The next 4 T cell receptor beta chains were all read from a single sample in a study of shared clonotypes between healthy human individuals. CD45RO-negative, CCR7-selected cells formed the naive CD8 fraction, which excluded terminally differentiated effector memory CD45RA+ cells. Repertoires were generated with immunoSEQ multiplex PCR, while TCRdb's copy carries only in-frame clones and drops some. The repertoire holds around 1.9 million clones, 93% seen once, with around 1.8% in the top ten. The sample taken for sequencing was naive CD8+ T cells from PBMCs. All receptors come from a man between 18 and 35 years old in good health. Some clones in this sample may be carry-over from other donors' samples.

The chain recombines TRBV7-9 with TRBJ2-1; 12 nucleotides agree with TRBD2. With 5 bases clipped from V and 10 bases from J, the junction kept 9 bases outside the gene matches. CDR1 is SEHNR and CDR2 is FQNEAQ in the germline V gene (reference sequence). The CDR3 runs to 15 residues. The chain's CDR3 is CASSTTSGSLWEQFF. The CDR3 DNA sequence: TGTGCCAGCAGCACGACTAGCGGGAGTCTTTGGGAGCAGTTCTTC.

The chain recombines TRBV5-8 with TRBJ2-3, with D maybe TRBD2 (7 bases). V gave up 0 bases and J gave up 6 bases, with 14 bases separating them. CDR1 and CDR2 (germline): SGHTS, YDEGEE. The CDR3 sequence is 15 residues long. In nucleotides, the CDR3 is TGTGCCAGCAGCTTGGTGGGGGGGGCACTTGATACGCAGTATTTT. It codes for CASSLVGGALDTQYF.

V and J are TRBV2 and TRBJ2-1; the match to TRBD1 covers 10 bases. V shed 8 bases and J 6 bases; nucleotides not matched to a gene: 4. CDR1 is SNHLY and CDR2 is FYNNEI in the germline V gene. This CDR3 spans 13 amino acids. This CDR3 is CASRDRGFNEQFF. In DNA, the CDR3 is TGTGCCAGCCGGGACAGGGGTTTCAATGAGCAGTTCTTC. Full variable domain (rest looked up from reference TRBV2 and TRBJ2-1): EPEVTQTPSHQVTQMGQEVILRCVPISNHLYFYWYRQILGQKVEFLVSFYNNEISEKSEIFDDQFSVERPDGSNFTLKIRSTKLEDSAMYFCASRDRGFNEQFFGPGTRLTVL.

The chain combines TRBV19 with TRBJ2-3; 8 bases agree with TRBD2. The CDR3 sequence is 16 residues long. J gave up 2 bases and V 2 bases, and 6 bases lay outside the gene matches. The V gene's germline CDR1 is LNHDA and CDR2 SQIVND (reference sequence). The CDR3 coding sequence is TGTGCCAGTAGTATATCCCCTAGCGGGTACACAGATACGCAGTATTTT. Protein: CASSISPSGYTDTQYF.